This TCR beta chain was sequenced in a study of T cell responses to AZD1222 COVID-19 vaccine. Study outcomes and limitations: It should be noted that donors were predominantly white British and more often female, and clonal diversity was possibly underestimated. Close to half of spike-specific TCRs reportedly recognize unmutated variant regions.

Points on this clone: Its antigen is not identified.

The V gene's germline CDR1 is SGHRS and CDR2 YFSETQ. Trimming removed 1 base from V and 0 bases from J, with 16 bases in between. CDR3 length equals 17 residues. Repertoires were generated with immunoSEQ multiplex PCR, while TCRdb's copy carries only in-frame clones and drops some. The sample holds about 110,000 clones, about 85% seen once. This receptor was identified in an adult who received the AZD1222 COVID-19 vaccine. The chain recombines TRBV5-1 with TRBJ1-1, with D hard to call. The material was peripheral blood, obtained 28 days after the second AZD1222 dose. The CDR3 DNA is TGCGCCAGCAGCTTGTCACCGCCCCAGCTCATGAACACTGAAGCTTTCTTT. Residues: CASSLSPPQLMNTEAFF.